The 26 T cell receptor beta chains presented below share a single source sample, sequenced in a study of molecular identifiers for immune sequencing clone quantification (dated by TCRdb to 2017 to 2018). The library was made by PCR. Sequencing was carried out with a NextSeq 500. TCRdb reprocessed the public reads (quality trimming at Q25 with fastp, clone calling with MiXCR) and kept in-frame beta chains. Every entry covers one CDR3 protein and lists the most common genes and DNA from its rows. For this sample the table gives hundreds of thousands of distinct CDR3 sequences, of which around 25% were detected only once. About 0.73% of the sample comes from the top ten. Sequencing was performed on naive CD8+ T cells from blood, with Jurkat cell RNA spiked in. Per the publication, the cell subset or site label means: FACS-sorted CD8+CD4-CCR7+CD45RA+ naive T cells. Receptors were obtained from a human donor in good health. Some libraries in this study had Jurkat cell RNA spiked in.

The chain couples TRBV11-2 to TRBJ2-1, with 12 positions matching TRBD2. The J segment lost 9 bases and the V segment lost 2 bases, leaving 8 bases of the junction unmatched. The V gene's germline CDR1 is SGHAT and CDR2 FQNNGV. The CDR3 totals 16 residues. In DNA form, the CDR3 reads TGTGCCAGCAGCTTATGGCTAGCGGGAGGGCCTAGTGAGCAGTTCTTC. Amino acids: CASSLWLAGGPSEQFF.

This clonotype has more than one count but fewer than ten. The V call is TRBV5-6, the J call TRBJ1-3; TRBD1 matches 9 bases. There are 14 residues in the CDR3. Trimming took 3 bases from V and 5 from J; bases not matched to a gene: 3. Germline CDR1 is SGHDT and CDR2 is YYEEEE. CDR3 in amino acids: CASSSGTGRNTIYF. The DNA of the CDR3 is TGTGCCAGCAGCTCCGGGACAGGGAGAAACACCATATATTTT.

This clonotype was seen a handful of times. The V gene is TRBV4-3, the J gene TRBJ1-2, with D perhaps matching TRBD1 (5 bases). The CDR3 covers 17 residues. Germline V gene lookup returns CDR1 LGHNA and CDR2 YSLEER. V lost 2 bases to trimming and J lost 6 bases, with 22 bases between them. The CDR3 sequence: CASSQLPGQGGAHGYTF. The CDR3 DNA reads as TGCGCCAGCAGCCAACTCCCCGGGCAGGGTGGGGCGCATGGCTACACCTTC.

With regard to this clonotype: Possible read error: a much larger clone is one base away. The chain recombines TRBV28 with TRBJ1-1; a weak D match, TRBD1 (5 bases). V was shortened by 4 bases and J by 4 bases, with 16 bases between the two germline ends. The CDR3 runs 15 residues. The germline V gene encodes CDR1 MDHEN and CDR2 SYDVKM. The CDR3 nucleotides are TGTGCCAGCAGTTATAGTGGGACGGTGAGCACTGAAGCTTTCTTT. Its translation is CASSYSGTVSTEAFF.

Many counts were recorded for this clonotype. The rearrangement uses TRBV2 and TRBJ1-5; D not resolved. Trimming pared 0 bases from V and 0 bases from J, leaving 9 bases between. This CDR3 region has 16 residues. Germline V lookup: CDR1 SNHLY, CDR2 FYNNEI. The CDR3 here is CASSEAHVGSNQPQHF. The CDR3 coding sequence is TGTGCCAGCAGTGAAGCGCACGTAGGTAGCAATCAGCCCCAGCATTTT.

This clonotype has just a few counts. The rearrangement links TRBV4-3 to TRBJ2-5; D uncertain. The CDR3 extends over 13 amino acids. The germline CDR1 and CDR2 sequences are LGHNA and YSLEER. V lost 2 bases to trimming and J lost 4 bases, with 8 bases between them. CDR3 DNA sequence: TGCGCCAGCAGCCAATGGGTAGGAGAGACCCAGTACTTC. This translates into CASSQWVGETQYF.

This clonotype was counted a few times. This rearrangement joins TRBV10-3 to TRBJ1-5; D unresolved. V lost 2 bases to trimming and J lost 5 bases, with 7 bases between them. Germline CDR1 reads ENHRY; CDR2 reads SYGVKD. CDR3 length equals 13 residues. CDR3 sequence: CAISEHPYQPQHF. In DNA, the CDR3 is TGTGCCATCAGTGAGCATCCCTATCAGCCCCAGCATTTT.

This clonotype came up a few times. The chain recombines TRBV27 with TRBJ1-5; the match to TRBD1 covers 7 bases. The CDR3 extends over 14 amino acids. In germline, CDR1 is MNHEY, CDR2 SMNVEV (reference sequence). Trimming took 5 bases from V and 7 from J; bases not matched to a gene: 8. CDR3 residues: CASSQNRGRQPQHF. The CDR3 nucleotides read TGTGCCAGCAGTCAAAACAGGGGCCGGCAGCCCCAGCATTTT.

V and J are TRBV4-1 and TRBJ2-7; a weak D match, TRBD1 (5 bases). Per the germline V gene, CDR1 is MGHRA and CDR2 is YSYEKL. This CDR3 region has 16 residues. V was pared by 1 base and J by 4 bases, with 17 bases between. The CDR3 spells CASSQVRQLDFYEQYF. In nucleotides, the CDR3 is TGCGCCAGCAGCCAAGTCCGACAGCTGGATTTTTACGAGCAGTACTTC.

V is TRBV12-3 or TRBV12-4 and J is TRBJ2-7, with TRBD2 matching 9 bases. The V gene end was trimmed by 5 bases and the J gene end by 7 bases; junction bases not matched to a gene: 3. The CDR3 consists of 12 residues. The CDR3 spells CASSPGLAEQYF. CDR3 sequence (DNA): TGTGCCAGCAGTCCGGGACTAGCAGAGCAGTACTTC.

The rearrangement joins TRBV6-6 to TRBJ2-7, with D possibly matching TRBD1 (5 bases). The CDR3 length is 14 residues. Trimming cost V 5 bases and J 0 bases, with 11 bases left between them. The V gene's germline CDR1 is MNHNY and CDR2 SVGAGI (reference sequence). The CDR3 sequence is CASSKQETSYEQYF. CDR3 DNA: TGTGCCAGCAGTAAACAGGAAACCTCCTACGAGCAGTACTTC.

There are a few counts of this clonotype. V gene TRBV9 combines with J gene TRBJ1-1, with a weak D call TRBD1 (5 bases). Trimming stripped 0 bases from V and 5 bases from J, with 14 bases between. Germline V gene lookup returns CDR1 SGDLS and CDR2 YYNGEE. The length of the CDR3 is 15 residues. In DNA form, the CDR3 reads TGTGCCAGCAGCGTAGACGGGACGGGGTGGACTGAAGCTTTCTTT. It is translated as CASSVDGTGWTEAFF.

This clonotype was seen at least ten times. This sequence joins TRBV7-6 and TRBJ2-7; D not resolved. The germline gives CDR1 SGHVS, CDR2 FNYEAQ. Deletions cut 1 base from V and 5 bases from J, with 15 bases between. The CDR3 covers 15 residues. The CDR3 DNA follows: TGTGCCAGCAGCTTAGGTGAACTGACTCGGAACGAGCAGTACTTC. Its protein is CASSLGELTRNEQYF.

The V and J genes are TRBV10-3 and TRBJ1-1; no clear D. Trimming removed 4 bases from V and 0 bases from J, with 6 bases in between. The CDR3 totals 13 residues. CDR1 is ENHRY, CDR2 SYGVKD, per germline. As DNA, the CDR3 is TGTGCCATCAGTGGGTCAGTGAACACTGAAGCTTTCTTT. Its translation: CAISGSVNTEAFF.

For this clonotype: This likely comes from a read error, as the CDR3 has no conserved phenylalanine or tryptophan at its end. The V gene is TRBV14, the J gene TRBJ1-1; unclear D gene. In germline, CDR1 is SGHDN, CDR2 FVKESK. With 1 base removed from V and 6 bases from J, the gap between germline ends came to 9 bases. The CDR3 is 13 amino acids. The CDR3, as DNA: TGTGCCAGCAGCCAAGTTGAAACCCCTGAAGCTTTCGTT. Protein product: CASSQVETPEAFV.

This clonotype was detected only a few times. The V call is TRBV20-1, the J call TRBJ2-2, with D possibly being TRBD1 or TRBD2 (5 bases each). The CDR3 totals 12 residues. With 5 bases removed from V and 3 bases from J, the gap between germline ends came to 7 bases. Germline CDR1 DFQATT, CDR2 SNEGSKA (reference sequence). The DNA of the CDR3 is TGCAGTGCTGTGGGGGACACCGGGGAGCTGTTTTTT. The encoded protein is CSAVGDTGELFF.

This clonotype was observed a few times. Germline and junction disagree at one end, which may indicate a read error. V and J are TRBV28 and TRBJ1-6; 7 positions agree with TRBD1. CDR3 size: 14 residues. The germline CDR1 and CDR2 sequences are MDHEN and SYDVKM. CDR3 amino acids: CASCFRGNNSPLHF. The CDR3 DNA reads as TGTGCCAGCTGTTTCAGGGGGAATAATTCACCCCTCCACTTT. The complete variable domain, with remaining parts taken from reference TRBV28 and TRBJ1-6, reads DVKVTQSSRYLVKRTGEKVFLECVQDMDHENMFWYRQDPGLGLRLIYFSYDVKMKEKGDIPEGYSVSREKKERFSLILESASTNQTSMYLCASCFRGNNSPLHFGNGTRLTVT.

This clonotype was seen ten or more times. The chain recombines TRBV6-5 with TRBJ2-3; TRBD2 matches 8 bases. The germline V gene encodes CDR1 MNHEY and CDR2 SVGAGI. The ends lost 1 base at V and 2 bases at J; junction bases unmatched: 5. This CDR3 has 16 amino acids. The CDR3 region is CASSYWHGRDTDTQYF. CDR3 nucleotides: TGTGCCAGCAGTTACTGGCACGGGAGGGACACAGATACGCAGTATTTT.

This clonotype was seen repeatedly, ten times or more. CDR3 in DNA: TGTGCCAGCAGTTTCCGGGGAACGAACACCGGGGAGCTGTTTTTT. This codes for CASSFRGTNTGELFF. The V and J genes are TRBV28 and TRBJ2-2, with D possibly TRBD2 on 5 matching bases. Germline CDR1 and CDR2: MDHEN and SYDVKM. This CDR3 has 15 residues. V was shortened by 3 bases and J by 0 bases, with 8 bases between the two germline ends.

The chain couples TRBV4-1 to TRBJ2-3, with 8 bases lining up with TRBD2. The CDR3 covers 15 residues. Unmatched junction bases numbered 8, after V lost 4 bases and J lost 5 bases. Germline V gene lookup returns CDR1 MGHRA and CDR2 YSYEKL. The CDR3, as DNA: TGCGCCAGCAGCCCGGGGGGGAGGGCAGGAGATACGCAGTATTTT. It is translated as CASSPGGRAGDTQYF.

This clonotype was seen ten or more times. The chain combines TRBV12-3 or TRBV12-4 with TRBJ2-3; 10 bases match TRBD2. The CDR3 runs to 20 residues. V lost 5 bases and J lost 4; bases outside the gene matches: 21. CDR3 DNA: TGTGCCAGCAGTCCCCCCCGGGGTAGCGGGGGGATGGTTGGCCCAGATACGCAGTATTTT. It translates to CASSPPRGSGGMVGPDTQYF.

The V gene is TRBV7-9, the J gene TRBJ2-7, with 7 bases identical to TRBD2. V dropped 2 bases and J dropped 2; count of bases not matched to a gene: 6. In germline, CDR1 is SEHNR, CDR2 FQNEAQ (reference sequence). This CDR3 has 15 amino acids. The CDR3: CASSLTASGAYEQYF. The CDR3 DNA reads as TGTGCCAGCAGCTTAACGGCTAGCGGAGCCTACGAGCAGTACTTC.

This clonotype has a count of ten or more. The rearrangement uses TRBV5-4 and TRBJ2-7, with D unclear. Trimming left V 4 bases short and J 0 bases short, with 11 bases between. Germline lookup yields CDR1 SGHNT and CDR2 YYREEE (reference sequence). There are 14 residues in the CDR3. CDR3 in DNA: TGTGCCAGCAGCCCAGGCCACGACTCCTACGAGCAGTACTTC. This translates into CASSPGHDSYEQYF.

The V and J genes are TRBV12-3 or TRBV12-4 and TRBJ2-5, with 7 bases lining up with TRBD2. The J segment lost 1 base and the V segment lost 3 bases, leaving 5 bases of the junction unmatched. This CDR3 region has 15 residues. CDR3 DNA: TGTGCCAGCAGTTTGTATACTAGCGTCCAAGAGACCCAGTACTTC. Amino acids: CASSLYTSVQETQYF.

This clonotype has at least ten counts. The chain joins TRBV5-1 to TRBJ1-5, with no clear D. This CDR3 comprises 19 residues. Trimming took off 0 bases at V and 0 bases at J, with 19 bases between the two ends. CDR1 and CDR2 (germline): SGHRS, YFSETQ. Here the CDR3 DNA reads TGCGCCAGCAGCTTGGAAGCCGGGGATGGGCCTTATAGCAATCAGCCCCAGCATTTT. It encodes CASSLEAGDGPYSNQPQHF.

The chain's CDR3 is CASSQDGDAIEKLFF. The DNA of the CDR3 is TGCGCCAGCAGCCAAGACGGGGACGCTATCGAAAAACTGTTTTTT. V and J are TRBV4-3 and TRBJ1-4; perhaps TRBD1 as D (5 bases). CDR3 length: 15 amino acids. CDR1 and CDR2 from the germline V gene are LGHNA and YSLEER. With 0 bases removed from V and 8 bases from J, the gap between germline ends came to 13 bases.